The clone carrying this T cell receptor beta chain was found many times. These data come from a study of regulatory T cells in long-lasting Graves disease. The germline CDR1 and CDR2 sequences are MDHEN and SYDVKM. CDR3 length: 14 amino acids. Unmatched junction bases numbered 9, after V lost 7 bases and J lost 6 bases. The TCR beta library used iRepertoire HTBI primers with Arm-PCR amplification of CDR3. Methods used by the authors: Taken together, the samples had around 60 TRBV and 14 TRBJ segments identified. TCRdb processed the multiplex PCR reads anew with MiXCR; each CDR3 protein has one entry. The V and J calls come from TCRdb's annotation, not from the publication. Here the sample spans 300,000 to 350,000 distinct CDR3 sequences, about 18% being singletons. The time point was: persistent/refractory GD, antithyroid drugs over 5 years with positive TRAb. The authors made the TCR library using RNA they extracted from PBMCs. By American Thyroid Association guidelines, Graves' disease was diagnosed in the cohort.

The J gene is TRBJ1-5, the V gene TRBV28; 7 nucleotides line up with TRBD1. The source was peripheral blood mononuclear cells (PBMCs), collected when the disease was refractory, from a patient treated with antithyroid drugs. This sequence originates from a female donor with Graves disease. The CDR3 nucleotides are TGTGCCAGCACCCGAGGGGGCTTGGGTCAGCCCCAGCATTTT. This translates into CASTRGGLGQPQHF. Together with reference TRBV28 and TRBJ1-5, the CDR3 gives the full variable domain: DVKVTQSSRYLVKRTGEKVFLECVQDMDHENMFWYRQDPGLGLRLIYFSYDVKMKEKGDIPEGYSVSREKKERFSLILESASTNQTSMYLCASTRGGLGQPQHFGDGTRLSIL.